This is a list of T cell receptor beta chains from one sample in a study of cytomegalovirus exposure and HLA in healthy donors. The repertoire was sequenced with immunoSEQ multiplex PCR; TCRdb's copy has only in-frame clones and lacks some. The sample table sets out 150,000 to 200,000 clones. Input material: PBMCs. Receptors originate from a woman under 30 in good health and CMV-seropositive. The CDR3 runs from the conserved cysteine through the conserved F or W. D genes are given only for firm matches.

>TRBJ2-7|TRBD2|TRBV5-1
TGCGCCAGCAGCTCTGGACTAGCGGGGGCCTACGAGCAGTACTTC
CASSSGLAGAYEQYF
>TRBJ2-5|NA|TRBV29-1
TGCAGCGCCCGGACTATTCGGGAGACCCAGTACTTC
CSARTIRETQYF
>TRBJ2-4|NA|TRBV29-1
TGCAGCGTTGTGCAAGCCCTAGCCAAAAACATTCAGTACTTC
CSVVQALAKNIQYF
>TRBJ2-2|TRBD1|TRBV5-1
TGCGCCAGCAGCTTGCAGGGGGCTCGGAACACCGGGGAGCTGTTTTTT
CASSLQGARNTGELFF
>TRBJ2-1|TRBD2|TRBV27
TGTGCCAGCAGTTTAACGGTGATAGCGGGAGGAGACTACAATGAGCAGTTCTTC
CASSLTVIAGGDYNEQFF
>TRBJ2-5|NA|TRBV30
TGTGCCTGGAGTGGGCTAGCAGAGACCCAGTACTTC
CAWSGLAETQYF
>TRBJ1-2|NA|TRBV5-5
TGTGCCAGCAGCCCGACAGCTGGCAATGGCTACACCTTC
CASSPTAGNGYTF
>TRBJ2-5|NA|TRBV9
TGTGCCAGCAGCGCCGAAGAGACCCAGTACTTC
CASSAEETQYF
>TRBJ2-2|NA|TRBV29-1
TGCAGCGTTGTTTGGAGGGCCCATACCGGGGAGCTGTTTTTT
CSVVWRAHTGELFF
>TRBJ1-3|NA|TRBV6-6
TGTGCCAGCAGTTACGAGGGGGTCTCTGGAAACACCATATATTTT
CASSYEGVSGNTIYF
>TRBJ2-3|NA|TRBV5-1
TGCGCCAGCAGCTCGGGAGTCTTCCGAGATACGCAGTATTTT
CASSSGVFRDTQYF
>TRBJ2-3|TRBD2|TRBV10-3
TGTGCCATCAGTGATAAGCGGGGGGATCTAAATACGCAGTATTTT
CAISDKRGDLNTQYF
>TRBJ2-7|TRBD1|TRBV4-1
TGCGCCAGCAGCCAAGAGGGACAGAACTACGAGCAGTACTTC
CASSQEGQNYEQYF
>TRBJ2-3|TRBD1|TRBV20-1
TGCAGGACCCAGGGGGCAGATACGCAGTATTTT
CRTQGADTQYF
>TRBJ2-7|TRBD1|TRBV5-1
TGCGCCAGCAGCTTGGCCGGACAGGTTGGACCCTACGAGCAGTACTTC
CASSLAGQVGPYEQYF
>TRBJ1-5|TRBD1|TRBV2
TGTGCCAGCAGTGCACAGGGGGTTAGCAATCAGCCCCAGCATTTT
CASSAQGVSNQPQHF